These 23 T cell receptor beta chains share one sample of origin, sequenced in a study of OX40 agonist ivuxolimab in advanced cancers. Repertoires were generated with immunoSEQ multiplex PCR, while TCRdb's copy carries only in-frame clones and drops some. The table lists roughly 26,000 clones, approximately 85% of them singletons. Specimen: CD4+ or CD8+ T cells sorted from blood, collected in a trial of the OX40 agonist ivuxolimab. Receptors originate from an adult with an advanced solid tumor such as melanoma, head and neck, liver or kidney cancer.

The V call is TRBV27, the J call TRBJ1-1; tentative D call: TRBD1 (6 bases). CDR1 is MNHEY and CDR2 is SMNVEV in the germline V gene (reference sequence). The ends were cut back, 6 bases at V and 1 base at J, with 18 bases in the middle. This CDR3 is 16 amino acids long. The CDR3 loop reads CASSPLQGPGNTEAFF. The CDR3, as DNA: TGTGCCAGCAGCCCTCTCCAGGGGCCGGGGAACACTGAAGCTTTCTTT.

This clone was detected once. V is TRBV14 and J is TRBJ2-7; D not resolved. Germline CDR1 and CDR2: SGHDN and FVKESK. The CDR3 consists of 12 residues. V lost 1 base, J lost 3 bases, and 4 bases lay in between. This CDR3 is CASSQGLYEQYF. For the CDR3, the DNA is TGTGCCAGCAGCCAAGGCCTCTACGAGCAGTACTTC.

This chain joins TRBV28 and TRBJ2-5; 12 nucleotides match TRBD2. Germline CDR1 is MDHEN and CDR2 is SYDVKM. With V trimmed by 11 bases and J by 3 bases, 4 bases remained unmatched. The CDR3 is 13 residues long. The CDR3 sequence is CASRLAGEETQYF. The CDR3 nucleotides read TGTGCCTCTCGACTAGCGGGAGAAGAGACCCAGTACTTC.

V is TRBV7-6 and J is TRBJ2-5; D is uncertain. Germline CDR1 reads SGHVS; CDR2 reads FNYEAQ. Trimming took 0 bases from V and 4 from J, leaving 6 bases between them. The CDR3 covers 13 residues. The CDR3 DNA reads as TGTGCCAGCAGCTTAGCCCGGGTAGAGACCCAGTACTTC. This sequence encodes CASSLARVETQYF.

V is TRBV5-4 and J is TRBJ2-3, with TRBD2 matching over 9 bases. Trimming at V came to 4 bases and at J to 6 bases, leaving 21 bases not matched to a gene. Germline V gives CDR1 SGHNT, CDR2 YYREEE (reference sequence). The CDR3 spans 19 residues. The CDR3 protein is CASSVGTSSLDISVDTQYF. CDR3 coding DNA: TGTGCCAGCAGCGTCGGGACTAGCAGCCTTGATATCTCTGTGGATACGCAGTATTTT.

The chain links TRBV6-5 to TRBJ2-7; no firm D call. The CDR3 loop spans 12 amino acids. Germline CDR1 is MNHEY and CDR2 is SVGAGI. Deletions cut 5 bases from V and 3 bases from J, with 8 bases between. The CDR3 here is CASSPPHYEQYF. DNA of the CDR3: TGTGCCAGCAGTCCCCCCCACTACGAGCAGTACTTC.

The chain uses TRBV4-2 and TRBJ2-7, with 9 positions matching TRBD2. With V trimmed by 3 bases and J by 0 bases, 3 bases remained unmatched. The CDR3 totals 15 residues. Per the germline V gene, CDR1 is LGHNA and CDR2 is YNFKEQ. The CDR3 coding sequence is TGTGCCAGCAGCCAGAGGACTAGCGTCTCCTACGAGCAGTACTTC. It yields the protein CASSQRTSVSYEQYF.

This clone was counted a single time. The V and J genes are TRBV11-3 and TRBJ2-1, with 11 nucleotides matching TRBD2. The CDR3 is made up of 13 amino acids. V lost 5 bases and J lost 13; bases outside the gene matches: 7. The germline V gene encodes CDR1 SGHNT and CDR2 YENEEA. The DNA of the CDR3 is TGTGCCAGCAGCACAGGGACTAGCGGTGTTCAGTTCTTC. Protein sequence: CASSTGTSGVQFF.

V usage is TRBV6-6 and J usage is TRBJ1-6; weak D call: TRBD1 (6 bases). The CDR3 extends over 15 amino acids. V lost 5 bases, J lost 9 bases, and 17 bases lay in between. The germline gives CDR1 MNHNY, CDR2 SVGAGI (reference sequence). CDR3 sequence reads: CASSKGHRGSSPLHF. CDR3 nucleotides: TGTGCCAGCAGTAAGGGACATAGGGGTTCTTCACCCCTCCACTTT.

This rearrangement joins TRBV28 to TRBJ1-2, with D possibly TRBD1 on 6 matching bases. The CDR3 has 15 residues. Trimming left V 2 bases short and J 3 bases short, with 13 bases between. Germline values: CDR1 MDHEN, CDR2 SYDVKM. DNA for the CDR3: TGTGCCAGCAGTTTACTTTTACAGGGTCACTATGGCTACACCTTC. Protein: CASSLLLQGHYGYTF.

The chain is built from TRBV5-1 and TRBJ2-7; TRBD2 matches 9 bases. J lost 3 bases, V lost 0 bases, and 1 base had no gene match. Germline V gene sequence: CDR1 SGHRS, CDR2 YFSETQ. The CDR3 length is 14 residues. The CDR3 nucleotides read TGCGCCAGCAGCTTGGAGACTAGCGGCTACGAGCAGTACTTC. Amino acid sequence: CASSLETSGYEQYF.

The rearrangement joins TRBV27 to TRBJ2-1; D might be TRBD1 (6 bases). CDR3 length: 15 amino acids. Germline V gene lookup returns CDR1 MNHEY and CDR2 SMNVEV (reference sequence). Trimming removed 2 bases at V and 4 bases at J, with 12 bases between. The CDR3 sequence is CASSLTGPLYNEQFF. DNA for the CDR3: TGTGCCAGCAGTTTAACAGGGCCACTTTACAATGAGCAGTTCTTC.

V and J are TRBV11-1 and TRBJ2-1, with no clear D. Looked up from germline, CDR1 is SGHAT and CDR2 is FQDESV (reference sequence). This CDR3 is built from 13 residues. Between the trimmed V and J ends, which lost 5 bases and 4 bases, there was a span of 9 bases. The CDR3 nucleotides are TGTGCCAGCAGCCTCGGACGGTACAATGAGCAGTTCTTC. As protein: CASSLGRYNEQFF. Supplemented by reference TRBV11-1 and TRBJ2-1, the full variable domain reads EAEVAQSPRYKITEKSQAVAFWCDPISGHATLYWYRQILGQGPELLVQFQDESVVDDSQLPKDRFSAERLKGVDSTLKIQPAELGDSAMYLCASSLGRYNEQFFGPGTRLTVL.

The chain joins TRBV19 to TRBJ2-1; D is possibly TRBD2 (6 bases). Trimming removed 5 bases at V and 2 bases at J, with 10 bases between. Germline V CDR1 and CDR2: LNHDA, SQIVND (reference sequence). This CDR3 contains 14 residues. CDR3: CASSLRTTYNEQFF. CDR3 in DNA: TGTGCCAGTAGTCTCCGGACTACCTACAATGAGCAGTTCTTC.

The rearrangement links TRBV9 to TRBJ2-7; 8 positions agree with TRBD1. The CDR3 is 16 amino acids. V was clipped by 4 bases and J by 3 bases; unmatched bases: 12. In germline, CDR1 is SGDLS, CDR2 YYNGEE. The CDR3 protein is CASSPYPDRVGYEQYF. The DNA for the CDR3 is TGTGCCAGCAGCCCCTATCCGGACAGGGTAGGCTACGAGCAGTACTTC.

J is TRBJ1-2 and V is TRBV21-1. TRBV21-1 is designated a pseudogene. This CDR3 is 14 amino acids long. In DNA form, the CDR3 reads TGTGCCAGCAGCAAAGTCCCATGGTTATATGGCTACACCTTC. Its translation: CASSKVPWLYGYTF.

This clone has a handful of counts. Other DNA sequences of this sample code for an identical CDR3. The chain couples TRBV4-1 to TRBJ2-2; TRBD1 might be the D (6 bases). CDR3 length: 15 residues. The germline gives CDR1 MGHRA, CDR2 YSYEKL. Trimming shortened V by 1 base and J by 1 base, and 7 bases separated the two germline ends. CDR3 sequence reads: CASSQVGQNTGELFF. DNA of the CDR3: TGCGCCAGCAGCCAAGTGGGACAGAACACCGGGGAGCTGTTTTTT.

The V gene is TRBV5-5, the J gene TRBJ2-7; D gene ambiguous. The CDR3 is 12 residues long. Germline CDR1 is SGHKS and CDR2 is YYEKEE (reference sequence). Trimming left V 0 bases short and J 3 bases short, with 4 bases between. CDR3 residues: CASSLVSYEQYF. Here the CDR3 DNA reads TGTGCCAGCAGCTTGGTCAGCTACGAGCAGTACTTC.

The V gene is TRBV27, the J gene TRBJ1-2; 9 bases match TRBD1. V shed 5 bases and J 4 bases; nucleotides not matched to a gene: 17. The length of the CDR3 is 18 residues. CDR1 is MNHEY and CDR2 is SMNVEV in the germline V gene (reference sequence). Here the CDR3 reads CASSPFGTGRGFGYGYTF. CDR3 DNA sequence: TGTGCCAGCAGTCCATTCGGGACAGGGAGGGGATTCGGCTATGGCTACACCTTC.

This rearrangement joins TRBV28 to TRBJ2-5, with 8 nucleotides matching TRBD2. Germline V gives CDR1 MDHEN, CDR2 SYDVKM. This CDR3 contains 14 residues. V shed 5 bases and J 5 bases; nucleotides not matched to a gene: 7. CDR3 DNA: TGTGCCAGCAGTACACCGGGACTAGAGGAGACCCAGTACTTC. Protein sequence: CASSTPGLEETQYF.

This clone was counted a single time. Here the CDR3 reads CSVKGTGYGNAEAFF. The CDR3 region has the DNA TGCAGCGTAAAGGGGACAGGGTATGGTAACGCTGAAGCTTTCTTT. The V call is TRBV29-1, the J call TRBJ1-1; 9 positions agree with TRBD1. The length of the CDR3 is 15 residues. V was pared by 6 bases and J by 6 bases, with 14 bases of the junction left unmatched. The V gene's germline CDR1 is SQVTM and CDR2 ANQGSEA.

The chain employs TRBV13 and TRBJ1-4, with D perhaps TRBD1 (5 bases). Trimming shortened V by 3 bases and J by 8 bases, and 19 bases separated the two germline ends. This CDR3 has 16 residues. Germline V gene sequence: CDR1 PRHDT, CDR2 FYEKMQ (reference sequence). The chain's CDR3 is CASSFGGVGAAEKLFF. The CDR3 DNA follows: TGTGCCAGCAGCTTTGGTGGGGTCGGGGCAGCGGAAAAACTGTTTTTT.

This rearrangement joins TRBV10-3 to TRBJ2-1; 8 positions agree with TRBD2. Trimming took 6 bases from V and 3 from J; bases not matched to a gene: 7. Looked up from germline, CDR1 is ENHRY and CDR2 is SYGVKD. This CDR3 has 15 residues. The CDR3 loop is CAISEGLVIYNEQFF. In nucleotides, the CDR3 is TGTGCCATCAGCGAGGGACTAGTGATCTACAATGAGCAGTTCTTC.